This T cell receptor beta chain was sequenced in a study of blood T cell repertoires in COVID-19 (dated by TCRdb to 2019 to 2021). A note on the overall study: Samples from collaborators originated in the United States, Italy and Spain and spanned both the acute and convalescent phases of COVID-19. The samples were drawn from the first 160 participants of the ongoing ImmuneRACE study and from 1,254 subjects provided by 6 global collaborators. Sample metadata almost always included a de-identified subject ID, COVID-19 status, age in years and sex. The material from the prospective study consisted of cDNA or gDNA derived from T cells, B-cell-depleted T cells, or PBMCs. Where HLA class I and class II types were available, the types were taken from metadata supplied by the sample provider, not from assay-based typing. The dataset comprised deeply sampled blood TCRbeta repertoires from subjects exposed to, actively infected with, or recovered from COVID-19. The repertoires were released in a freely available public database intended as a resource for research on the immune response to SARS-CoV-2. What the research found in general, with its limitations: Clinical and demographic metadata were provided uncurated, with the amount varying by source and participant.

About this clone itself: Its target antigen remains unknown. The record has no base qualities; no much larger clone is one base away.

TCRbeta CDR3 regions were amplified from genomic DNA by means of the immunoSEQ Assay, a bias-controlled multiplex PCR. Per the source publication's procedure: Within the assay, amplification of reference gene primers was used to estimate how many nucleated cells each sample contained. Sequence reads were collapsed and filtered to measure the absolute abundance of every unique TCRbeta CDR3 rearrangement. For each sample, productive Simpson clonality was calculated as the square root of Simpson's diversity index across productive rearrangements. This is the immuneACCESS table as TCRdb keeps it, with only in-frame sequences that have V and J called. A part of the clones is gone; compared with another copy, unresolved V genes explain less than half, and the rest is unexplained. V, J and clone size are taken as reported in that table, and D and trimming were inferred from the DNA itself. In this sample the table shows about 60,000 clones, approximately 82% of which occur a single time. Jointly, the top ten make up around 6.3% of the sample.

Each collaborating institution followed its own protocols to collect whole blood in K2EDTA tubes. For TCRbeta analysis, collaborator samples were shipped as frozen whole blood, as isolated PBMCs, or as DNA extracted from either sample type. The cysteine opens and the phenylalanine closes a CDR3 of 16 amino acids. The only DNA kept is the CDR3, 48 bases in frame from the first base. Sequences SGHAT (CDR1) and FQNNGV (CDR2) are obtained from the germline V gene. Clipping removes 3 bases from V and 4 bases from J, with 8 as the unmatched junction base count. Recombination linked TRBV11-2 to TRBJ2-2; a stretch of 7 junction bases matches TRBD1. The sample was peripheral blood. The receptor was isolated from a man aged 55 to 69 with acute or convalescent COVID-19. The DNA sequence is as follows: TGTGCCAGCAGCTTCCAAGGGGGCTTAGGCACCGGGGAGCTGTTTTTT. Protein translation: CASSFQGGLGTGELFF.